The 2 T cell receptor beta chains reported below all come from one sample, sequenced in a study of T-cell reconstitution after alpha-beta-depleted transplantation in children. Unique molecular identifiers featured in how the TCRbeta library was prepared. Each CDR3 protein is one row after TCRdb ran MiXCR on the PCR reads. The data hold about a million distinct CDR3 sequences, with around 30% observed a single time. The input for sequencing was PBMCs, mostly from graft donor cells, taken 360 days after TCRalphabeta/CD19-depleted stem cell transplant. The receptor source for this set is a boy in the first two years of life who had a stem cell transplant for SCID, so the T cells may come from the graft donor.

This clonotype turned up a few times. The V call is TRBV20-1, the J call TRBJ2-2; D is perhaps TRBD2 (5 bases). This CDR3 is built from 13 residues. V lost 4 bases and J lost 4, with 10 bases in between. The V gene's germline CDR1 is DFQATT and CDR2 SNEGSKA (reference sequence). The CDR3 sequence is CSAMADFTGELFF. The DNA of the CDR3 is TGCAGTGCTATGGCGGACTTCACCGGGGAGCTGTTTTTT.

The chain has TRBV12-3 or TRBV12-4 and TRBJ2-2, with D uncertain. V dropped 2 bases and J dropped 8 bases, with 12 bases sitting between them. This CDR3 contains 14 residues. As DNA, the CDR3 is TGTGCCAGCAGTTTACCTGCAGGCCCGGGGGAGCTGTTTTTT. As protein: CASSLPAGPGELFF.